The 18 T cell receptor beta chains below were found in one sample sequenced in a study of blood T cell repertoires in COVID-19. Method: immunoSEQ multiplex PCR; TCRdb's copy keeps in-frame clones and lacks some. The repertoire includes about 140,000 clones, around 87% of them detected once, and around 5% sits in the top ten. The sequencing sample was made of peripheral blood. These receptors were obtained from a human donor in a cohort sampled during active COVID-19.

The V gene is TRBV9, the J gene TRBJ1-4; possible D gene TRBD1, 5 bases. Germline V gene sequence: CDR1 SGDLS, CDR2 YYNGEE. This CDR3 spans 16 amino acids. V lost 7 bases and J 0 bases, leaving 16 bases between the germline ends. In DNA form, the CDR3 reads TGTGCCAGCGGGGGAGAGGGAGGGACAACTAATGAAAAACTGTTTTTT. Translated: CASGGEGGTTNEKLFF.

The gene calls are TRBV3-1 (or the pseudogene TRBV3-2) and TRBJ2-1; TRBD2 agrees at 12 bases. V lost 3 bases to trimming and J lost 4 bases; unmatched junction nucleotides: 4. Per germline, CDR1 LGHDT and CDR2 YNNKEL (reference sequence). This CDR3 contains 16 residues. The CDR3 nucleotides read TGTGCCAGCAGCCATCGGACTAGCGGGGAGTACAATGAGCAGTTCTTC. Its translation is CASSHRTSGEYNEQFF.

The genes are TRBV7-2 and TRBJ2-7; 7 nucleotides line up with TRBD2. Trimming at V came to 2 bases and at J to 6 bases, leaving 16 bases not matched to a gene. The CDR3 contains 17 residues. CDR1 is SGHTA and CDR2 is FQGNSA in the germline V gene. The CDR3 DNA reads as TGTGCCAGCAGCTTATTTGGCGCGACCGGGGGGTCGGGCGAGCAGTACTTC. Translated: CASSLFGATGGSGEQYF.

The chain carries TRBV19 and TRBJ2-1, with a possible D match to TRBD1 (5 bases). The CDR3 runs 14 residues. V was cut by 4 bases and J by 2 bases, with 9 bases left in between. The V gene's germline CDR1 is LNHDA and CDR2 SQIVND (reference sequence). CDR3 nucleotides: TGTGCCAGTAGTACTGACAGAACCTACAATGAGCAGTTCTTC. Amino acid sequence: CASSTDRTYNEQFF.

This clone was recorded a few times. The J gene is TRBJ1-4, the V gene TRBV7-9; TRBD1 matches 10 bases. The V segment lost 5 bases and the J segment 0 bases; nucleotides outside the gene matches: 12. This CDR3 is built from 19 residues. Per the germline V gene, CDR1 is SEHNR and CDR2 is FQNEAQ (reference sequence). The CDR3 nucleotides read TGTGCCAGCAGCCCCCGGACAGGGGGGAGACTTGCAACTAATGAAAAACTGTTTTTT. Translation gives CASSPRTGGRLATNEKLFF.

About this clone: Compared with germline, one end of the junction differs, possibly owing to a read error. The chain carries TRBV13 and TRBJ2-1; 7 bases agree with TRBD1. This CDR3 has 14 residues. Germline loops: CDR1 PRHDT, CDR2 FYEKMQ (reference sequence). The CDR3 bases are TGTGCCAGCAACTTACAGGGGTCCTACAATGAGCAGTTCTTC. It specifies CASNLQGSYNEQFF.

The rearrangement links TRBV21-1 to TRBJ2-3; TRBD2, the table's D call, was not compared with the DNA. TRBV21-1 is a recognized pseudogene. The CDR3 runs to 14 residues. The CDR3 is CASSKGEGTDTQYF. The CDR3 DNA reads TGTGCCAGCAGCAAAGGAGAAGGCACAGATACGCAGTATTTT.

The gene calls are TRBV2 and TRBJ2-7, with 8 bases aligning to TRBD1. The CDR3 runs 13 residues. The germline CDR1 and CDR2 sequences are SNHLY and FYNNEI. J gave up 9 bases and V 8 bases, and 12 bases lay outside the gene matches. DNA of the CDR3: TGTGCCAGCGGGACAGGTTTCGTTGGGGGGCAGTACTTC. Its protein product is CASGTGFVGGQYF.

The chain couples TRBV27 to TRBJ2-5, with a possible D match to TRBD2 (7 bases). This CDR3 has 13 amino acids. Germline V gene sequence: CDR1 MNHEY, CDR2 SMNVEV (reference sequence). V was pared by 5 bases and J by 5 bases, with 12 bases between. CDR3 bases: TGTGCCAGCAGTAGGGGGAGGGGGGAGACCCAGTACTTC. It codes for CASSRGRGETQYF.

This chain connects TRBV28 to TRBJ2-7, with 10 bases lining up with TRBD1. The CDR3 length is 15 residues. The V gene's germline CDR1 is MDHEN and CDR2 SYDVKM. The trim removed 4 bases at V and 3 bases at J, leaving 6 bases unmatched. This CDR3 reads CASSSGTGEDYEQYF. CDR3 nucleotide sequence: TGTGCCAGCAGTTCCGGGACAGGGGAGGACTACGAGCAGTACTTC. Based on the CDR3 plus reference TRBV28 and TRBJ2-7, the full variable domain is DVKVTQSSRYLVKRTGEKVFLECVQDMDHENMFWYRQDPGLGLRLIYFSYDVKMKEKGDIPEGYSVSREKKERFSLILESASTNQTSMYLCASSSGTGEDYEQYFGPGTRLTVT.

In this sample, this clone turned up once. This chain connects TRBV6-5 to TRBJ1-5, with no clear D. Deletions cut 6 bases from V and 0 bases from J, with 12 bases between. The CDR3 contains 15 residues. Germline-derived CDR1 and CDR2 are MNHEY and SVGAGI. CDR3 bases: TGTGCCAGCAGCCGACAAGTAGATAGCAATCAGCCCCAGCATTTT. Translated, it gives CASSRQVDSNQPQHF.

The rearrangement joins TRBV27 to TRBJ2-5, with 7 nucleotides matching TRBD1. J gave up 5 bases and V 2 bases, and 5 bases lay outside the gene matches. The CDR3 has 14 amino acids. Germline V gives CDR1 MNHEY, CDR2 SMNVEV (reference sequence). CDR3 DNA sequence: TGTGCCAGCAGTTTAACAGGGGTCTGGGAGACCCAGTACTTC. Amino acids: CASSLTGVWETQYF.

The chain combines TRBV19 with TRBJ2-7; maybe TRBD1 (6 bases). This CDR3 contains 16 residues. CDR1 and CDR2 (germline): LNHDA, SQIVND (reference sequence). V lost 5 bases and J 3 bases, leaving 20 bases between the germline ends. As DNA, the CDR3 is TGTGCCAGTAGTTCATTGACAGGAACAAGTTACTACGAGCAGTACTTC. Amino acid sequence: CASSSLTGTSYYEQYF.

This clone has more than one count but fewer than ten. The V gene is TRBV10-1, the J gene TRBJ1-4; a weak D match, TRBD1 (5 bases). Trimming took 8 bases from V and 1 from J, leaving 11 bases between them. The CDR3 is 14 residues long. In germline, CDR1 is WNHNN, CDR2 SYGVQD (reference sequence). DNA for the CDR3: TGCGCCAGCGGCAGGGTAGGAACTAATGAAAAACTGTTTTTT. Translation gives CASGRVGTNEKLFF.

This chain connects TRBV27 to TRBJ2-7; weak D call: TRBD2 (5 bases). The CDR3 is 15 amino acids. Trimming removed 4 bases at V and 11 bases at J, with 24 bases between. From germline, CDR1 is MNHEY and CDR2 SMNVEV (reference sequence). The CDR3 sequence: CASSSPSKQLGLEYF. CDR3 sequence (DNA): TGTGCCAGCAGTTCCCCATCGAAACAACTAGGTCTTGAGTACTTC.

This clone was observed a handful of times. The rearrangement joins TRBV3-1 (or the pseudogene TRBV3-2) to TRBJ1-2, with unresolved D. V was pared by 4 bases and J by 6 bases, with 12 bases between. This CDR3 spans 13 amino acids. Germline values: CDR1 LGHDT, CDR2 YNNKEL (reference sequence). The CDR3 here is CASSRPQKNGYTF. The DNA for the CDR3 is TGTGCCAGCAGCCGTCCCCAGAAGAATGGCTACACCTTC.

This rearrangement joins TRBV28 to TRBJ2-3, with 7 bases aligning to TRBD2. V shed 3 bases and J 0 bases; nucleotides not matched to a gene: 12. CDR3 size: 18 residues. CDR1 and CDR2 (germline): MDHEN, SYDVKM. In DNA, the CDR3 is TGTGCCAGCAGTTTGTGGCAGAGCGGGGCCGCTAGCACAGATACGCAGTATTTT. This encodes CASSLWQSGAASTDTQYF.

J is TRBJ2-6 and V is TRBV28, with 8 bases lining up with TRBD1. J was trimmed by 10 bases and V by 7 bases; bases with no gene match: 12. The CDR3 is made up of 15 amino acids. Per the germline V gene, CDR1 is MDHEN and CDR2 is SYDVKM. CDR3 loop: CASNQGQGRSNVLTF. CDR3 DNA sequence: TGTGCCAGCAACCAAGGACAGGGAAGGTCAAACGTCCTGACTTTC.